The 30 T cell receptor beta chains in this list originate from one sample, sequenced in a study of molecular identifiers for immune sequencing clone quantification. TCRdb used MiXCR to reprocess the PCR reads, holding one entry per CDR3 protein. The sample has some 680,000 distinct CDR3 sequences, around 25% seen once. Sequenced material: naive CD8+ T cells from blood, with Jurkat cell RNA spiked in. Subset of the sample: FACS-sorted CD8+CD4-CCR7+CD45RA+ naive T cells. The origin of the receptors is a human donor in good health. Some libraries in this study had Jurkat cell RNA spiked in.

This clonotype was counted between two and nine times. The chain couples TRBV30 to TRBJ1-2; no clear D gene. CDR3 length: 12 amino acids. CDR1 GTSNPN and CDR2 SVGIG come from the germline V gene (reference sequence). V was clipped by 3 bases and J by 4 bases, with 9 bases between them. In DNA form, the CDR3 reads TGTGCCTGGAGGGGGATTTCCTATGGCTACACCTTC. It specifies CAWRGISYGYTF.

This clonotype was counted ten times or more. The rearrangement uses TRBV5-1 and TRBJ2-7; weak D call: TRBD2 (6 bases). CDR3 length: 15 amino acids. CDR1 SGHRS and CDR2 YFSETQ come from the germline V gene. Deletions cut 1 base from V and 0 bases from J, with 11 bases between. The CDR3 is CASSLSGGISYEQYF. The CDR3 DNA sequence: TGCGCCAGCAGCTTGTCGGGCGGGATCTCCTACGAGCAGTACTTC.

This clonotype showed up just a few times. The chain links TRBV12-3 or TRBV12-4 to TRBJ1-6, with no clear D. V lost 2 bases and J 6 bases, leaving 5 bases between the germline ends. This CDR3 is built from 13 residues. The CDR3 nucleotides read TGTGCCAGCAGTTTACATAGTAATTCACCCCTCCACTTT. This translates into CASSLHSNSPLHF.

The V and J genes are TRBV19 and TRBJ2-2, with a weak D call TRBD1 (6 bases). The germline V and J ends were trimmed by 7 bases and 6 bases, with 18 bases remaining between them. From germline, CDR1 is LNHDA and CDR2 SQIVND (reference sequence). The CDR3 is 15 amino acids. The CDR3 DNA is TGTGCCAGTATTCTAGGGACAAGGTTCCCCGGGGAGCTGTTTTTT. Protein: CASILGTRFPGELFF.

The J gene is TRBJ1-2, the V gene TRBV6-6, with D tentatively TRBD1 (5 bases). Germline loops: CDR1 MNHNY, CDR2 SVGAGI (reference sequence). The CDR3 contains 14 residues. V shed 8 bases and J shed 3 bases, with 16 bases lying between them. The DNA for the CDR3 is TGTGCCAGCTCAGAGTCAGGGAGTCACTATGGCTACACCTTC. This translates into CASSESGSHYGYTF.

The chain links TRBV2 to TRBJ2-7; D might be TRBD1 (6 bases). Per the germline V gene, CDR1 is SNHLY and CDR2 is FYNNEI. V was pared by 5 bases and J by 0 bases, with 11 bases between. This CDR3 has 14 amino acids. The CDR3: CASSTLDSSYEQYF. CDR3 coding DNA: TGTGCCAGCAGTACGCTGGACAGCTCCTACGAGCAGTACTTC.

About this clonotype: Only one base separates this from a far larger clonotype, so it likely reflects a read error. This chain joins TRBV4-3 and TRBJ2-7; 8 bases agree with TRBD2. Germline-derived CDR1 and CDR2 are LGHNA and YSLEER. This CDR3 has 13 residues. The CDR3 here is CVSSPAGGYEQYF. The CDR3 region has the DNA TGCGTCAGCAGCCCCGCGGGGGGATACGAGCAGTACTTC.

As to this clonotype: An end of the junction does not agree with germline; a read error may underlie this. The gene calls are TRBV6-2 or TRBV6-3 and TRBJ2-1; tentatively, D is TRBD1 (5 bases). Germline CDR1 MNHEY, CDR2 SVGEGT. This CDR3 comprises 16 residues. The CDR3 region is CASSYWGDPTTNEQIF. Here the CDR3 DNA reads TGTGCCAGCAGTTACTGGGGCGATCCCACTACGAATGAGCAGATCTTC.

For the CDR3, the DNA is TGTGCCACCAGTGGCCCCAGGGGGGCTAGCGGAGACGTAGAAAGCACAGATACGCAGTATTTT. As protein: CATSGPRGASGDVESTDTQYF. The rearrangement uses TRBV24-1 and TRBJ2-3; D may correspond to TRBD1 or TRBD2 (7 bases each). The CDR3 spans 21 residues. CDR1 KGHDR and CDR2 SFDVKD come from the germline V gene. V was pared by 5 bases and J by 0 bases, with 29 bases between.

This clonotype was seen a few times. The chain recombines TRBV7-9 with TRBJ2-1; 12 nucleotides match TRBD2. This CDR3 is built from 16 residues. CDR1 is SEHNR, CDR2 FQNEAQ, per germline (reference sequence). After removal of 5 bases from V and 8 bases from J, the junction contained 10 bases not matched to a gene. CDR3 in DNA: TGTGCCAGCAGCGATACTAGCGGGGGGCCCTTCGATGAGCAGTTCTTC. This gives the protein CASSDTSGGPFDEQFF.

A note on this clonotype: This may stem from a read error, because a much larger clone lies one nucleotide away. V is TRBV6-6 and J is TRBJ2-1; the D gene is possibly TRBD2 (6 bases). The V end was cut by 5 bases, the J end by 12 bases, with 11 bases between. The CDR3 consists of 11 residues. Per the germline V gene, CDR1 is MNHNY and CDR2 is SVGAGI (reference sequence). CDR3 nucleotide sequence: TGTGCCAGCAGTCTAGGGGAGGTGCAGTTCTTC. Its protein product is CASSLGEVQFF.

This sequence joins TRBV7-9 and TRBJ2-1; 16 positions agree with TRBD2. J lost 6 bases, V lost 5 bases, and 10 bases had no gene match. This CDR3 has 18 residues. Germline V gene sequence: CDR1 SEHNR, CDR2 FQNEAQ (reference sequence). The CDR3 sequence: CASSGSGTSGRAGNEQFF. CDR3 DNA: TGTGCCAGCAGCGGATCCGGGACTAGCGGGAGGGCCGGCAATGAGCAGTTCTTC. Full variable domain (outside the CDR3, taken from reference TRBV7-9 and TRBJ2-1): DTGVSQNPRHKITKRGQNVTFRCDPISEHNRLYWYRQTLGQGPEFLTYFQNEAQLEKSRLLSDRFSAERPKGSFSTLEIQRTEQGDSAMYLCASSGSGTSGRAGNEQFFGPGTRLTVL.

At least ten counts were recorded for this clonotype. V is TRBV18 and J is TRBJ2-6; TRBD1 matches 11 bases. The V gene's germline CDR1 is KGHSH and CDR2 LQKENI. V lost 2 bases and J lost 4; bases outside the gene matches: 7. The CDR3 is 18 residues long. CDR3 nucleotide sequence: TGTGCCAGCTCACCATCATGGACAGGGGGCTCCGGGGCCAACGTCCTGACTTTC. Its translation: CASSPSWTGGSGANVLTF.

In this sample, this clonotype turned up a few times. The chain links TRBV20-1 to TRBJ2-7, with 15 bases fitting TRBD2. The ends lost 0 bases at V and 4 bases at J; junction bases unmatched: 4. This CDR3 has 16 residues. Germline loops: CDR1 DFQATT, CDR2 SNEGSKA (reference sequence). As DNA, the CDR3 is TGCAGTGCTAGAGACTGGGGACTAGCGGGGGGTTACGAGCAGTACTTC. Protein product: CSARDWGLAGGYEQYF.

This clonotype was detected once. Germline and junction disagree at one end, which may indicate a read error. For the CDR3, the DNA is TGTGCCTTGAGTGTACTGGGGGGTACTGAAGCTTTCTTT. It encodes CALSVLGGTEAFF. The chain is built from TRBV30 and TRBJ1-1, with a weak D call TRBD1 (5 bases). Per germline, CDR1 GTSNPN and CDR2 SVGIG (reference sequence). The CDR3 spans 13 residues.

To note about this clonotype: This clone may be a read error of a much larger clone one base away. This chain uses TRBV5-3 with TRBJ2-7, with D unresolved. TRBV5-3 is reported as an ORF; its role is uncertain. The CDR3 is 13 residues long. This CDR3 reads CTSSLDRSYEQYF. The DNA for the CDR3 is TGTACCAGCAGCTTGGACCGCTCCTACGAGCAGTACTTC.

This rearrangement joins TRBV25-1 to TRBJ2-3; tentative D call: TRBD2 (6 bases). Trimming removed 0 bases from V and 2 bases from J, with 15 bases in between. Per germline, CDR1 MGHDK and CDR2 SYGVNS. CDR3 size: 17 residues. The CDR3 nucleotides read TGTGCCAGCAGTGAATATGGAGGGACTCATAACACAGATACGCAGTATTTT. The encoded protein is CASSEYGGTHNTDTQYF.

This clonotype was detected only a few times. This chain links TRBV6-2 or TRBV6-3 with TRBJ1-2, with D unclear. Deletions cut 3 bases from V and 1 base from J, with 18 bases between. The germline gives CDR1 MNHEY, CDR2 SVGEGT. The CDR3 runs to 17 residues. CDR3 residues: CASSYRSAGEFNYGYTF. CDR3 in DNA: TGTGCCAGCAGTTATCGCTCTGCCGGGGAGTTTAACTATGGCTACACCTTC.

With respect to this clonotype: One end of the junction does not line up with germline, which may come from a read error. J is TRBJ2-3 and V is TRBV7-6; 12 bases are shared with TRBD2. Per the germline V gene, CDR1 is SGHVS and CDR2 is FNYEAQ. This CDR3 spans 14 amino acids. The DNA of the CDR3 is TGTGCCAGCAGCCCTAGCGGGGGGGCAGATGCGCAGTATTTT. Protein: CASSPSGGADAQYF.

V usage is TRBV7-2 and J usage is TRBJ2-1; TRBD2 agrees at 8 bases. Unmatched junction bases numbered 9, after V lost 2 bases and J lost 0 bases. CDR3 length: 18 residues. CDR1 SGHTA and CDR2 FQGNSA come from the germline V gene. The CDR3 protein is CASSLSSVLAGSYNEQFF. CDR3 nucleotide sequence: TGTGCCAGCAGCTTAAGTTCGGTGCTAGCGGGCTCCTACAATGAGCAGTTCTTC.

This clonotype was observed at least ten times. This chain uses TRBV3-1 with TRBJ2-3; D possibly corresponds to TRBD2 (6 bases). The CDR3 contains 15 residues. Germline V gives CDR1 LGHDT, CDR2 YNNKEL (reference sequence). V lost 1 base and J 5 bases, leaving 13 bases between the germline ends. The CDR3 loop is CASSQVSLAGDTQYF. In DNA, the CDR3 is TGTGCCAGCAGCCAAGTTTCACTAGCCGGAGATACGCAGTATTTT.

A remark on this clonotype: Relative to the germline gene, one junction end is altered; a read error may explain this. The CDR3, as DNA: TGTGCCAGCAGTTTGAGGATGAGCCTCACTGAAGCTTTATTT. Translation gives CASSLRMSLTEALF. This sequence joins TRBV12-3 or TRBV12-4 and TRBJ1-1, with unresolved D. The CDR3 is 14 amino acids.

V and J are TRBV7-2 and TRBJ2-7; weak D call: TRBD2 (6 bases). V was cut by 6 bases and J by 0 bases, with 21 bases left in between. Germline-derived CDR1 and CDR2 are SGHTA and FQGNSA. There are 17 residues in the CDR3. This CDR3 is CASSSEGRSIFSYEQYF. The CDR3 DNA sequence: TGTGCCAGCAGTTCGGAGGGGCGCAGTATATTCTCCTACGAGCAGTACTTC.

The CDR3 nucleotides read TGTGCCAGCAGCTTAGTAGCAGGCGGAGTGGAGACCCAGTACTTC. Protein product: CASSLVAGGVETQYF. V usage is TRBV7-9 and J usage is TRBJ2-5; D is unresolved. Trimming stripped 1 base from V and 5 bases from J, with 14 bases between. The CDR3 runs to 15 residues. Germline CDR1 and CDR2: SEHNR and FQNEAQ (reference sequence).

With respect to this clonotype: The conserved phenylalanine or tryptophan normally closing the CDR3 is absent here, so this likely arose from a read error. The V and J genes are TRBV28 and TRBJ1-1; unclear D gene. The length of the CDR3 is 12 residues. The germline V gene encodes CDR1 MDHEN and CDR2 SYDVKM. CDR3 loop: CASSSGNTEAFL. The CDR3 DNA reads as TGTGCCAGTAGTTCAGGGAACACTGAAGCTTTCCTT.

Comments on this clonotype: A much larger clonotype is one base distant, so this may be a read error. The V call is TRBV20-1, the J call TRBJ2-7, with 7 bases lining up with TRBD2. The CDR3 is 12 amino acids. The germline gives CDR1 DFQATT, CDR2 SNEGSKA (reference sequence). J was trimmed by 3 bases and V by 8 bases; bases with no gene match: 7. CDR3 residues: CSTGASGYEQYF. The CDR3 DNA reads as TGCAGTACTGGGGCTAGCGGCTACGAGCAGTACTTC.

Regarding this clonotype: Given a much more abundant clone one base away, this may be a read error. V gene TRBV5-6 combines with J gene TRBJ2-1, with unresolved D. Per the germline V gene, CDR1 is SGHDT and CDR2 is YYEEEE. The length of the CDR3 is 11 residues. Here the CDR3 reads CASSSYGEQLF. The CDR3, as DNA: TGTGCCAGCAGCTCTTATGGTGAGCAGCTCTTC.

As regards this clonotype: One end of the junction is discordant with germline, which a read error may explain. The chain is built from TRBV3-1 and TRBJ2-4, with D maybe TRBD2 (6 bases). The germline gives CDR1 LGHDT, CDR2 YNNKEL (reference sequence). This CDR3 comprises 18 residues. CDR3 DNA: TGTGCCAGCGGCCAAACTTATTTTAATCGACTAGTAGGGAGCTTTCAGTACTTC. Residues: CASGQTYFNRLVGSFQYF.

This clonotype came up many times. The CDR3 DNA follows: TGCGCCAGCAGCCAAGCGGGCAGGAGGGATGAGCAGTTCTTC. Translated: CASSQAGRRDEQFF. This chain joins TRBV4-3 and TRBJ2-1; tentatively, D is TRBD2 (6 bases). This CDR3 has 14 amino acids. The germline V gene encodes CDR1 LGHNA and CDR2 YSLEER. Trimming removed 1 base at V and 8 bases at J, with 12 bases between.

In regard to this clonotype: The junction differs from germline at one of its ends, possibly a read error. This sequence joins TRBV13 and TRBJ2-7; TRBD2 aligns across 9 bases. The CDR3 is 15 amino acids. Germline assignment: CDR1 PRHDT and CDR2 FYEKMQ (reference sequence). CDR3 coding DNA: TGTGCCAGCAGCTCCACCTTAGCGGGGGCCTACGCGCAGTACTTC. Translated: CASSSTLAGAYAQYF.